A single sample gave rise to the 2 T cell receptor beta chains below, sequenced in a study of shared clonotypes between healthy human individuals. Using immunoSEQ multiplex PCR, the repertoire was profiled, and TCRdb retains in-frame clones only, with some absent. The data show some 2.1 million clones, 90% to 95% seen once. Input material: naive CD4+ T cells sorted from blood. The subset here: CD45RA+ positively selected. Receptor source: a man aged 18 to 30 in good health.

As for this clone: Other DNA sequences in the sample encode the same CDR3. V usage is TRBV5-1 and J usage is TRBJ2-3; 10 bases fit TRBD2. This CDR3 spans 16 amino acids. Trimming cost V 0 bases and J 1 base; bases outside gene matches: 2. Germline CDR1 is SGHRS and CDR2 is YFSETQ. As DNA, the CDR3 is TGCGCCAGCAGCTTGGGGACTAGCGGCCGCACAGATACGCAGTATTTT. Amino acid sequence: CASSLGTSGRTDTQYF.

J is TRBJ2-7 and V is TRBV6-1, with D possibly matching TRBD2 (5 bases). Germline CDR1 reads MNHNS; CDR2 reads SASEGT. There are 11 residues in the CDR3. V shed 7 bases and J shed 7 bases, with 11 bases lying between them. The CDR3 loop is CASIIRGEQYF. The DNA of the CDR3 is TGTGCCAGCATAATCCGCGGGGAGCAGTACTTC.